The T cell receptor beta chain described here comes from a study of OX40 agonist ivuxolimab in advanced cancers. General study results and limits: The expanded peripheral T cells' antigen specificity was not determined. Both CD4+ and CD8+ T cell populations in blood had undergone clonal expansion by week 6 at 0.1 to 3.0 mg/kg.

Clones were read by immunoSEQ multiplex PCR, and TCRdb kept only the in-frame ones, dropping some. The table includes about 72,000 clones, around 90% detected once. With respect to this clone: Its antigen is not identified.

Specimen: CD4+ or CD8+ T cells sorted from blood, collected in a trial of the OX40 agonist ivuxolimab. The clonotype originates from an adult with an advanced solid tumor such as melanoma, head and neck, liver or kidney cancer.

CDR3 sequence reads: CASSRGLAGVSGANVLTF. CDR3 sequence (DNA): TGTGCCAGCTCACGTGGACTAGCGGGTGTCTCTGGGGCCAACGTCCTGACTTTC. V gene TRBV18 combines with J gene TRBJ2-6; 11 nucleotides match TRBD2. From germline, CDR1 is KGHSH and CDR2 LQKENI. This CDR3 has 18 residues. V lost 4 bases to trimming and J lost 0 bases; unmatched junction nucleotides: 5. Full variable domain (missing parts from reference TRBV18 and TRBJ2-6): NAGVMQNPRHLVRRRGQEARLRCSPMKGHSHVYWYRQLPEEGLKFMVYLQKENIIDESGMPKERFSAEFPKEGPSILRIQQVVRGDSAAYFCASSRGLAGVSGANVLTFGAGSRLTVL.